The source of this T cell receptor beta chain is a study of blood T cell repertoires in COVID-19. Study background: From T cells, B-cell-depleted T cells, or PBMCs came the material, which was cDNA or gDNA.

This clone appeared once. J gave up 4 bases and V 5 bases, and 7 bases lay outside the gene matches. From germline, CDR1 is MNHEY and CDR2 SVGAGI. The CDR3 contains 14 residues. Profiling relied on immunoSEQ multiplex PCR, and the TCRdb table lists in-frame clones only, not all of them. This repertoire shows approximately 130,000 clones, around 87% found once; its top ten account for 18%. The chain recombines TRBV6-5 with TRBJ1-2, with TRBD1 identical over 7 bases. The sequence came from a woman between 45 and 60 years old who had recovered from COVID-19. The sequenced sample was peripheral blood. CDR3 DNA sequence: TGTGCCAGCAGTCCGGGACAGAGGACCTATGGCTACACCTTC. It specifies CASSPGQRTYGYTF.